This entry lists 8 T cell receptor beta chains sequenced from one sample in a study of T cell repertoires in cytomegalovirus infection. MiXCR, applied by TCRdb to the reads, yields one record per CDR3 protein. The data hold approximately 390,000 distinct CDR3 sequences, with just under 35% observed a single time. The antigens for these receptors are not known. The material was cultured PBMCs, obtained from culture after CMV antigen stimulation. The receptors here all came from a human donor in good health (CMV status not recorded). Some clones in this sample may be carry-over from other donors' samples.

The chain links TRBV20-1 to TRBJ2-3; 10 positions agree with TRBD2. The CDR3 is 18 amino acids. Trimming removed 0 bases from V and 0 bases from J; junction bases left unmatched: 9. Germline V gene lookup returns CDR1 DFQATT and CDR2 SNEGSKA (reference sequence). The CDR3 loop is CSARDAVAGGYSTDTQYF. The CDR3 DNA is TGCAGTGCTAGAGATGCGGTAGCGGGAGGTTACAGCACAGATACGCAGTATTTT.

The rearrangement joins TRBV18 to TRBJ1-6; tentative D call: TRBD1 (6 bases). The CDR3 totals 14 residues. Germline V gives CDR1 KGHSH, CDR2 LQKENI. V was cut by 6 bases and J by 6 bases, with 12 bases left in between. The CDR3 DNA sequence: TGTGCCAGCTCTGCAGGGGAAGTTAATTCACCCCTCCACTTT. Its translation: CASSAGEVNSPLHF.

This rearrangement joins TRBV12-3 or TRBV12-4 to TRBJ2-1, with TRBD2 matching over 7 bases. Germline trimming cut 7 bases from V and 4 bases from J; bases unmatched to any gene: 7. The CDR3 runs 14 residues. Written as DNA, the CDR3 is TGTGCCAGCACCCCTGGACTAGTTTACAATGAGCAGTTCTTC. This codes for CASTPGLVYNEQFF.

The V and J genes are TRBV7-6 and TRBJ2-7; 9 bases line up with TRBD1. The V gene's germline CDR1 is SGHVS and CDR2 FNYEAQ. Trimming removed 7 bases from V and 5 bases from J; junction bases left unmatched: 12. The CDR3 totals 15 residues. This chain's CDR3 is CASNSWTGQGDEQYF. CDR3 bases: TGTGCCAGCAACTCGTGGACGGGACAGGGCGACGAGCAGTACTTC. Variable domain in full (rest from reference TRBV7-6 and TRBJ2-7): GAGVSQSPRYKVTKRGQDVALRCDPISGHVSLYWYRQALGQGPEFLTYFNYEAQQDKSGLPNDRFSAERPEGSISTLTIQRTEQRDSAMYRCASNSWTGQGDEQYFGPGTRLTVT.

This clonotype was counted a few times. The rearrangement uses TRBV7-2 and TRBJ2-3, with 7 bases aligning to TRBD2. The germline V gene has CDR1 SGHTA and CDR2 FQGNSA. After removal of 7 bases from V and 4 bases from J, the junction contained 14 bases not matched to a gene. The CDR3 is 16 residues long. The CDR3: CASTQRAGRNSDTQYF. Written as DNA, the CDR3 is TGTGCCAGCACCCAGCGAGCGGGAAGAAACTCAGATACGCAGTATTTT. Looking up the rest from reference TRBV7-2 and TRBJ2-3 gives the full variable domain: GAGVSQSPSNKVTEKGKDVELRCDPISGHTALYWYRQSLGQGLEFLIYFQGNSAPDKSGLPSDRFSAERTGGSVSTLTIQRTQQEDSAVYLCASTQRAGRNSDTQYFGPGTRLTVL.

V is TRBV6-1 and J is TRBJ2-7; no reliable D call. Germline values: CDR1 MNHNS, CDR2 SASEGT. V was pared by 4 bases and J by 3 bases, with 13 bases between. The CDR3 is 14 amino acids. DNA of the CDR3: TGTGCCAGCAGTGGAGGAAGGGTCCTCTACGAGCAGTACGTC. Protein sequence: CASSGGRVLYEQYV.

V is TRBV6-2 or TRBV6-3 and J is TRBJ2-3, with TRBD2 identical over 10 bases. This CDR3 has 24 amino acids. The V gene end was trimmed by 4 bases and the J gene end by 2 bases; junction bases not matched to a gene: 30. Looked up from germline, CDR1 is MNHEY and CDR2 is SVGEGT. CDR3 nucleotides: TGTGCCAGCAGTTCCCGACCTAGCGGGAGAACGTCCGGTCGCCCAGGTAGGGCCACAGATACGCAGTATTTT. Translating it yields CASSSRPSGRTSGRPGRATDTQYF.

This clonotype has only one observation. The CDR3 nucleotides read TGTGCCATCAGTGAGTTCTTCCTAGCGGGAGGTACGGAGGATACGCAGTATTTT. As protein: CAISEFFLAGGTEDTQYF. V and J are TRBV10-3 and TRBJ2-3; 11 positions match TRBD2. The germline V gene encodes CDR1 ENHRY and CDR2 SYGVKD. The CDR3 has 18 residues. The V segment lost 1 base and the J segment 6 bases; nucleotides outside the gene matches: 12.